This T cell receptor beta chain was captured by sequencing in a study of a mutant IDH1 vaccine in newly diagnosed glioma. Regarding the study as a whole: Across multiple MHC alleles, 93.3% of patients had vaccine-induced responses.

A note on this clone: What it binds is unknown.

As for time point: baseline, week 1 (first vaccination visit). Sample treatment: pre-vaccination baseline after standard-of-care therapy. Diagnosis in the donors showed new WHO grade 3 or 4 astrocytomas that were IDH1-mutant and ATRX-lost. Profiled with immunoSEQ multiplex PCR; TCRdb holds only in-frame clones, not every one. This sample yields around 24,000 clones, of which approximately 90% are seen a single time; 7% to 10% belongs to the top ten. The CDR3 runs to 17 residues. Trimming left V 0 bases short and J 6 bases short, with 20 bases between. Germline V gene data show CDR1 as LGHNT and CDR2 as FRNRAP.

This specimen was PBMCs, taken from a glioma patient treated with radiotherapy, temozolomide or both. The rearrangement joins TRBV12-5 to TRBJ1-2, with D tentatively TRBD1 (5 bases). The sequence was collected from a man aged 25 to 40 with glioma. The CDR3 loop is CASGLVTIGREQDGYTF. CDR3 in DNA: TGTGCTAGTGGTTTGGTAACGATCGGGAGGGAACAGGATGGCTACACCTTC.